A single sample gave rise to the 25 T cell receptor beta chains below, sequenced in a study of shared clonotypes between healthy human individuals. The repertoire was sequenced with immunoSEQ multiplex PCR; TCRdb's copy has only in-frame clones and lacks some. The sample carries around 450,000 clones, 70% to 80% recorded once. Sequencing input: PBMCs. These receptor sequences come from a woman aged 40 to 55 in good health. Some clones in this sample may be carry-over from other donors' samples.

This chain joins TRBV30 and TRBJ2-1, with 12 bases matching TRBD2. Germline CDR1 and CDR2: GTSNPN and SVGIG (reference sequence). V gave up 0 bases and J gave up 0 bases; unmatched junction bases: 12. CDR3 size: 20 residues. DNA for the CDR3: TGTGCCTGGAGTGTCGGGTGGACTAGCGGGGCTAGTAGCTCCTACAATGAGCAGTTCTTC. This sequence encodes CAWSVGWTSGASSSYNEQFF.

This rearrangement joins TRBV7-7 to TRBJ2-7; D perhaps matches TRBD1 (5 bases). Trimming removed 0 bases at V and 3 bases at J, with 6 bases between. This CDR3 contains 13 residues. Germline V CDR1 and CDR2: SSHAT, FNYEAQ (reference sequence). In DNA form, the CDR3 reads TGTGCCAGCAGCTTAGCCCAGGGCTACGAGCAGTACTTC. Translation: CASSLAQGYEQYF.

This clone was found once. The chain recombines TRBV28 with TRBJ1-2; D ambiguous. The CDR3 consists of 15 residues. The V gene's germline CDR1 is MDHEN and CDR2 SYDVKM. V lost 6 bases and J lost 5, with 19 bases in between. In DNA, the CDR3 is TGTGCCAGCAGCCCTACTAATGGGGAATGGTATGGCTACACCTTC. Residues: CASSPTNGEWYGYTF.

This clone was seen many times. This rearrangement joins TRBV7-9 to TRBJ2-1, with 10 nucleotides matching TRBD2. The CDR3 runs 16 residues. Germline V gene sequence: CDR1 SEHNR, CDR2 FQNEAQ (reference sequence). The junction had 8 bases not matched to a gene; V was cut back by 5 bases and J by 4 bases. This chain's CDR3 is CASSARAGGRYNEQFF. In DNA, the CDR3 is TGTGCCAGCAGCGCACGAGCGGGAGGGCGATACAATGAGCAGTTCTTC.

In this sample, this clone turned up many times. The V call is TRBV10-2, the J call TRBJ2-2; 8 bases fit TRBD2. The ends lost 6 bases at V and 6 bases at J; junction bases unmatched: 9. CDR1 and CDR2 (germline): WSHSY, SAAADI. CDR3 size: 15 residues. The DNA for the CDR3 is TGCGCCAGCAGAAAGCGGGAGCACGCGGCCGGGGAGCTGTTTTTT. Its translation is CASRKREHAAGELFF.

The J gene is TRBJ1-2, the V gene TRBV18; TRBD1 is a possible D gene (5 bases). This CDR3 region has 16 residues. Germline-derived CDR1 and CDR2 are KGHSH and LQKENI. Trimming removed 2 bases at V and 4 bases at J, with 17 bases between. CDR3 nucleotide sequence: TGTGCCAGCTCACCAATTGGGGGACCGAACGTCTATGGCTACACCTTC. It translates to CASSPIGGPNVYGYTF.

The chain recombines TRBV7-2 with TRBJ1-2, with D tentatively TRBD1 (6 bases). The ends were cut back, 2 bases at V and 8 bases at J, with 9 bases in the middle. Germline V CDR1 and CDR2: SGHTA, FQGNSA. This CDR3 is built from 12 residues. DNA of the CDR3: TGTGCCAGCAGCTTAAGTAGGGGGGGCTACACCTTC. Its protein is CASSLSRGGYTF.

The genes are TRBV2 and TRBJ2-5, with 12 bases identical to TRBD2. The DNA end is more similar to TRBJ2-7, so the J call may be wrong. Germline CDR1 and CDR2: SNHLY and FYNNEI. The CDR3 is made up of 16 amino acids. The CDR3 here is CASSLGLAGPSYEQYF. Here the CDR3 DNA reads TGTGCCAGCAGTTTAGGACTAGCGGGGCCGTCCTACGAGCAGTACTTC.

Note on this clone: The same CDR3 is also encoded by other DNA sequences in this sample. The chain joins TRBV11-2 to TRBJ2-5; D ambiguous. Trimming removed 3 bases at V and 2 bases at J, with 7 bases between. This CDR3 is 13 amino acids long. From germline, CDR1 is SGHAT and CDR2 FQNNGV. The CDR3 DNA is TGTGCCAGCAGCTTGGGCAGTCAAGAGACCCAGTACTTC. The encoded protein is CASSLGSQETQYF. Looking up the rest from reference TRBV11-2 and TRBJ2-5 gives the full variable domain: EAGVAQSPRYKIIEKRQSVAFWCNPISGHATLYWYQQILGQGPKLLIQFQNNGVVDDSQLPKDRFSAERLKGVDSTLKIQPAKLEDSAVYLCASSLGSQETQYFGPGTRLLVL.

The chain carries TRBV19 and TRBJ1-5; tentatively, D is TRBD1 (5 bases). This CDR3 has 14 residues. Germline CDR1 and CDR2: LNHDA and SQIVND (reference sequence). The V end was cut by 9 bases, the J end by 0 bases, with 12 bases between. The CDR3 reads CARRQHLSNQPQHF. As DNA, the CDR3 is TGTGCCAGGAGACAGCACCTTAGCAATCAGCCCCAGCATTTT. Together with reference TRBV19 and TRBJ1-5, the CDR3 gives the full variable domain: DGGITQSPKYLFRKEGQNVTLSCEQNLNHDAMYWYRQDPGQGLRLIYYSQIVNDFQKGDIAEGYSVSREKKESFPLTVTSAQKNPTAFYLCARRQHLSNQPQHFGDGTRLSIL.

The V gene is TRBV28, the J gene TRBJ1-2; unclear D gene. The germline V gene encodes CDR1 MDHEN and CDR2 SYDVKM. The CDR3 is made up of 12 amino acids. V was trimmed by 3 bases and J by 6 bases, leaving 8 bases between them. The CDR3 spells CASSLEVDGYTF. The DNA of the CDR3 is TGTGCCAGCAGTTTGGAGGTCGATGGCTACACCTTC.

The genes are TRBV5-4 and TRBJ2-6; 7 nucleotides match TRBD1. The CDR3 consists of 18 residues. V lost 0 bases to trimming and J lost 3 bases; unmatched junction nucleotides: 9. Germline CDR1 and CDR2: SGHNT and YYREEE (reference sequence). In nucleotides, the CDR3 is TGTGCCAGCAGCTTGGGGCAGGGGGTTCTCTATGGGGCCAACGTCCTGACTTTC. Protein sequence: CASSLGQGVLYGANVLTF.

The V call is TRBV6-6, the J call TRBJ1-6; TRBD1 might be the D (5 bases). V lost 0 bases to trimming and J lost 5 bases, with 11 bases between them. CDR1 is MNHNY and CDR2 is SVGAGI in the germline V gene (reference sequence). The CDR3 length is 16 residues. Here the CDR3 DNA reads TGTGCCAGCAGTTACTCGACGAACAGGAATAATTCACCCCTCCACTTT. Amino acids: CASSYSTNRNNSPLHF.

This clone was detected once. The rearrangement uses TRBV4-1 and TRBJ1-5; TRBD1 aligns across 7 bases. CDR1 and CDR2 from the germline V gene are MGHRA and YSYEKL. The CDR3 is 14 residues long. V was pared by 3 bases and J by 4 bases, with 3 bases of the junction left unmatched. This chain's CDR3 is CASSQGQRNQPQHF. The CDR3 region has the DNA TGCGCCAGCAGCCAGGGACAGAGGAATCAGCCCCAGCATTTT.

The rearrangement joins TRBV7-9 to TRBJ1-1; TRBD1 might be the D (6 bases). The CDR3 loop spans 17 amino acids. Germline V gene lookup returns CDR1 SEHNR and CDR2 FQNEAQ (reference sequence). Trimming removed 5 bases at V and 1 base at J, with 20 bases between. CDR3 protein: CASSPILDLQGNTEAFF. The CDR3 nucleotides read TGTGCCAGCAGCCCCATTTTGGATCTACAGGGGAACACTGAAGCTTTCTTT.

V and J are TRBV4-2 and TRBJ2-5; TRBD2 matches at 14 bases. The germline gives CDR1 LGHNA, CDR2 YNFKEQ. The CDR3 is 20 amino acids. V dropped 1 base and J dropped 7; count of bases not matched to a gene: 17. CDR3 residues: CASSQGPSLGLAGVFGTQYF. The DNA of the CDR3 is TGTGCCAGCAGCCAAGGGCCCTCTTTGGGACTAGCGGGAGTTTTCGGGACCCAGTACTTC.

CDR3 nucleotides: TGTGCCAGCAGTTTATCCGGGGATTTGGATCTCCTCTCGAACACCGGGGAGCTGTTTTTT. This codes for CASSLSGDLDLLSNTGELFF. V usage is TRBV27 and J usage is TRBJ2-2, with D possibly TRBD2 on 5 matching bases. The ends were cut back, 0 bases at V and 0 bases at J, with 20 bases in the middle. This CDR3 is 20 amino acids long. Germline V CDR1 and CDR2: MNHEY, SMNVEV (reference sequence).

The V call is TRBV19, the J call TRBJ2-3, with D perhaps being TRBD1 or TRBD2 (5 bases each). Trimming removed 8 bases from V and 6 bases from J, with 15 bases in between. Germline CDR1 and CDR2: LNHDA and SQIVND (reference sequence). The CDR3 is 13 amino acids. The CDR3 coding sequence is TGTGCCAGTGCCTTCGGGACCCCTGATACGCAGTATTTT. Its translation is CASAFGTPDTQYF.

This clone was seen at least ten times. The CDR3 spells CASSPLDSRNTIYF. In DNA form, the CDR3 reads TGTGCCAGCTCACCACTAGACAGCAGAAACACCATATATTTT. V gene TRBV18 combines with J gene TRBJ1-3; perhaps TRBD1 as D (5 bases). V was pared by 1 base and J by 5 bases, with 9 bases between. Per the germline V gene, CDR1 is KGHSH and CDR2 is LQKENI. This CDR3 has 14 residues.

CDR3 amino acids: CASSPGTSGMRDTGELFF. In nucleotides, the CDR3 is TGTGCCAGCAGCCCAGGGACTAGCGGGATGAGAGACACCGGGGAGCTGTTTTTT. The V call is TRBV7-3, the J call TRBJ2-2; 13 nucleotides agree with TRBD2. Germline V gene lookup returns CDR1 SGHTA and CDR2 FQGTGA. The CDR3 is made up of 18 amino acids. V shed 5 bases and J 3 bases; nucleotides not matched to a gene: 9.

The chain recombines TRBV18 with TRBJ2-3; possibly TRBD1 or TRBD2 for D (5 bases each). The CDR3 covers 14 residues. V was cut by 6 bases and J by 6 bases, with 16 bases left in between. Looked up from germline, CDR1 is KGHSH and CDR2 is LQKENI. CDR3 in DNA: TGTGCCAGCTCTGTACCGGGACCATTTGATACGCAGTATTTT. It codes for CASSVPGPFDTQYF.

As for this clone: This sequence is one base from a far larger clone and is likely a read error. The V call is TRBV28, the J call TRBJ1-2; D not resolved. Germline V gene sequence: CDR1 MDHEN, CDR2 SYDVKM. The CDR3 runs 12 residues. The V and J ends lost 4 bases and 1 base respectively, with 4 bases between them. CDR3 nucleotide sequence: TGTGCCAGCAGTTGGCTTAACTATGGCTACACCTTC. Translating it yields CASSWLNYGYTF.

This rearrangement joins TRBV30 to TRBJ2-3, with 9 bases that match TRBD2. The CDR3 sequence is 19 residues long. Germline V gene sequence: CDR1 GTSNPN, CDR2 SVGIG (reference sequence). V was clipped by 4 bases and J by 4 bases; unmatched bases: 21. This chain's CDR3 is CAWTPFGSGRTFAPDTQYF. The CDR3, as DNA: TGTGCCTGGACCCCCTTCGGGAGCGGGAGGACCTTTGCCCCAGATACGCAGTATTTT.

J is TRBJ1-1 and V is TRBV6-6; maybe TRBD1 (5 bases). The germline gives CDR1 MNHNY, CDR2 SVGAGI (reference sequence). There are 15 residues in the CDR3. Trimming cost V 2 bases and J 2 bases, with 12 bases left between them. The CDR3 region is CASSYQVTDNTEAFF. CDR3 DNA sequence: TGTGCCAGCAGTTACCAGGTGACAGACAACACTGAAGCTTTCTTT.

The V call is TRBV7-9, the J call TRBJ1-3, with 8 bases fitting TRBD1. J was trimmed by 4 bases and V by 5 bases; bases with no gene match: 13. Germline loops: CDR1 SEHNR, CDR2 FQNEAQ (reference sequence). The CDR3 totals 17 residues. The CDR3 reads CASSPILQGAHGNTIYF. The DNA for the CDR3 is TGTGCCAGCAGCCCTATTCTCCAGGGGGCGCACGGAAACACCATATATTTT.